This T cell receptor (beta chain) is drawn from a study of blood T cell repertoires in COVID-19. About the research overall: Sites in the United States, Italy and Spain provided acute and convalescent COVID-19 samples.

The table lists this clone with a count of one. Germline values: CDR1 SGHAT, CDR2 FQNNGV. CDR3 size: 16 residues. V shed 2 bases, J shed 4 bases, and the junction held 9 bases outside the gene matches. Assay used: immunoSEQ multiplex PCR; TCRdb lists only in-frame clones, some missing. The data hold about 300,000 clones, with approximately 88% observed a single time. Self-reported history from a screening survey and questionnaire set each donor's cohort. The chain employs TRBV11-2 and TRBJ1-2; TRBD1 matches 8 bases. This TCR derives from a man in his fifties or sixties who had recovered from COVID-19. The sample consisted of PBMCs or T cells enriched from blood (not recorded which). The CDR3 bases are TGTGCCAGCAGCTTATCATTGAACAGGGGGAGCTATGGCTACACCTTC. This encodes CASSLSLNRGSYGYTF.